The rows below give T cell receptor beta chains drawn from one sample of a study of cytomegalovirus exposure and HLA in healthy donors. Method: immunoSEQ multiplex PCR; TCRdb's copy keeps in-frame clones and lacks some. The table has approximately 150,000 clones, 68% seen once; the top ten hold about 2.5%. Sequenced sample: PBMCs. The source is a woman aged 40 to 50 in good health and CMV-seropositive. The CDR3 runs from the conserved cysteine through the conserved F or W. D genes are given only for firm matches. The listing skips clone size in some rows; elsewhere it reads once, few, many or a size class.

cdr3_length,clone_size,j_call,v_call,d_call,cdr3_nt,cdr3_aa
19,once,TRBJ1-5,TRBV28,TRBD1,TGTGCCAGCAGTTACCCAAAAGACAGGGGGCTAAGGAGCAATCAGCCCCAGCATTTT,CASSYPKDRGLRSNQPQHF
14,few,TRBJ2-5,TRBV5-8,NA,TGTGCCAGCAGCCCACGGAGGGGGGGAGAGACCCAGTACTTC,CASSPRRGGETQYF
16,NA,TRBJ1-1,TRBV4-1,NA,TGCGCCAGCAGCCTCCTAAGCTGGAGGGGTTTTACTGAAGCTTTCTTT,CASSLLSWRGFTEAFF
14,NA,TRBJ1-1,TRBV4-1,TRBD1,TGCGCCAGCAGCCAAGTGGGGACAGGGGGCCAAGCTTTCTTT,CASSQVGTGGQAFF
14,NA,TRBJ2-3,TRBV5-1,TRBD2,TGCGCCAGCAGCGCGGGACTAGCAGGAGATACGCAGTATTTT,CASSAGLAGDTQYF
15,NA,TRBJ2-7,TRBV6-1,NA,TGTGCCAGCAGTGATTCTAGCGTTGTAAGGGACGAGCAGTACTTC,CASSDSSVVRDEQYF
15,few,TRBJ2-3,TRBV5-8,TRBD1,TGTGCCAGCAGCTTGGTCCAGGGGGCCTCCGATACGCAGTATTTT,CASSLVQGASDTQYF
16,NA,TRBJ2-7,TRBV28,TRBD2,TGTGCCAGCAGTTGGAGTGTGAGGCGGGAGGGCTACGAGCAGTACTTC,CASSWSVRREGYEQYF
14,NA,TRBJ2-7,TRBV10-3,NA,TGTGCCATCAGTGAGTTACGGGACTCCTACGAGCAGTACTTC,CAISELRDSYEQYF
11,few,TRBJ2-5,TRBV19,NA,TGTGCCAGTAGTACTCAAGAGACCCAGTACTTC,CASSTQETQYF
15,NA,TRBJ2-1,TRBV7-9,TRBD2,TGTGCCAGCACCAAGCGGGGGGGCCCTGACAATGAGCAGTTCTTC,CASTKRGGPDNEQFF
13,NA,TRBJ2-7,TRBV29-1,TRBD1,TGCAGCGTTCCGGGACAGGGGGCCTACGAGCAGTACTTC,CSVPGQGAYEQYF
17,NA,TRBJ2-7,TRBV7-9,NA,TGTGCCAGCAGCTTAGCGCGGCTCGGTGGCCGTTACTACGAGCAGTACTTC,CASSLARLGGRYYEQYF
14,NA,TRBJ2-5,TRBV5-6,TRBD2,TGTGCCAGCAGCCAGATGGGGACTAGGCTAATAGGGTACTTC,CASSQMGTRLIGYF
14,few,TRBJ2-5,TRBV9,NA,TGTGCCAGCAGCGTAGTCTTCGGGGAAGAGACCCAGTACTTC,CASSVVFGEETQYF
13,NA,TRBJ2-5,TRBV28,TRBD1,TGTGCCAGCAGAGGGACAGCCCAAGAGACCCAGTACTTC,CASRGTAQETQYF